These T cell receptor beta chains were read from a single sample in a study of OX40 agonist ivuxolimab in advanced cancers. Clones were read by immunoSEQ multiplex PCR, and TCRdb kept only the in-frame ones, dropping some. The sample consists of about 44,000 clones, over 70% of them appearing once. The source was CD4+ or CD8+ T cells sorted from blood, collected in a trial of the OX40 agonist ivuxolimab. The receptors were sampled from an adult with an advanced solid tumor such as melanoma, head and neck, liver or kidney cancer. Each CDR3 is given with its conserved first and last residue. D genes are given only for firm matches. Clone size appears in some rows only: once, few, many, or a class for an expanded clone.

>.|.|13|TRBV28|TRBJ1-2
CASSLSQGMGYTF
TGTGCCAGCAGTTTATCCCAGGGGATGGGCTACACCTTC
>TRBD1|.|16|TRBV5-4|TRBJ1-2
CASSAPDRGRNYGYTF
TGTGCCAGCAGCGCACCGGACAGGGGGAGGAACTATGGCTACACCTTC
>.|once|15|TRBV28|TRBJ1-5
CASSLAQGSYQPQHF
TGTGCCAGCAGTTTAGCACAGGGATCTTATCAGCCCCAGCATTTT
>.|.|11|TRBV11-2|TRBJ2-7
CASSDPPAQYF
TGTGCCAGCAGCGACCCCCCAGCGCAGTACTTC
>.|.|13|TRBV6-5|TRBJ2-7
CASSSGSFYEQYF
TGTGCCAGCAGTAGCGGATCCTTCTACGAGCAGTACTTC
>TRBD2|few|18|TRBV9|TRBJ2-2
CASSVLAIAGGDTGELFF
TGTGCCAGCAGCGTCCTCGCGATAGCGGGAGGGGACACCGGGGAGCTGTTTTTT
>TRBD1|few|15|TRBV5-1|TRBJ2-7
CASSLELQGATEQYF
TGCGCCAGCAGCTTGGAACTACAGGGGGCTACCGAGCAGTACTTC
>.|.|12|TRBV25-1|TRBJ2-7
CASSLGAYEQYF
TGTGCCAGCAGCCTCGGGGCCTACGAGCAGTACTTC
>TRBD1|.|18|TRBV7-3|TRBJ1-1
CASSLMGSGGGGKTEAFF
TGTGCCAGCAGCTTAATGGGGAGCGGAGGGGGCGGGAAGACTGAAGCTTTCTTT
>.|once|13|TRBV27|TRBJ2-2
CASSPRGTGELFF
TGTGCCAGCAGTCCGCGCGGTACCGGGGAGCTGTTTTTT
>TRBD1|.|14|TRBV11-2|TRBJ2-7
CASSIGQGSYEQYF
TGTGCCAGCAGCATCGGACAGGGTTCCTACGAGCAGTACTTC
>TRBD2|.|21|TRBV18|TRBJ2-1
CASSPPVGGGTSGITYNEQFF
TGTGCCAGCTCACCACCGGTAGGGGGCGGGACTAGCGGGATTACCTACAATGAGCAGTTCTTC
>TRBD2|.|19|TRBV11-2|TRBJ2-3
CASSFVRGTSGASTDTQYF
TGTGCCAGCAGCTTCGTACGGGGGACTAGCGGGGCTAGCACAGATACGCAGTATTTT
>.|.|13|TRBV30|TRBJ1-6
CAWRGQNNSPLHF
TGTGCCTGGAGAGGGCAGAATAATTCACCCCTCCACTTT
>.|few|16|TRBV5-1|TRBJ1-1
CASSLDVSFMNTEAFF
TGCGCCAGCAGCTTGGACGTCAGCTTCATGAACACTGAAGCTTTCTTT
>.|.|15|TRBV4-1|TRBJ2-7
CASSQVITFSYEQYF
TGCGCCAGCAGCCAAGTAATAACTTTCAGCTACGAGCAGTACTTC
>.|.|13|TRBV18|TRBJ1-1
CASSSDGNTEAFF
TGTGCCAGCTCGAGCGACGGGAACACTGAAGCTTTCTTT
>TRBD2|.|15|TRBV7-9|TRBJ2-7
CASSWAGLVGSEQYF
TGTGCCAGCAGCTGGGCCGGACTAGTGGGCTCCGAGCAGTACTTC
>.|.|16|TRBV27|TRBJ2-3
CASTPRRGRAIDTQYF
TGTGCCAGCACTCCCCGAAGGGGGAGGGCCATAGATACGCAGTATTTT
>.|.|19|TRBV28|TRBJ1-3
CASSSPAWGNRASGNTIYF
TGTGCCAGCAGTTCGCCTGCATGGGGTAACAGGGCCTCTGGAAACACCATATATTTT
>.|few|16|TRBV28|TRBJ1-5
CASRDQRTDSNQPQHF
TGTGCCAGCCGAGATCAGAGGACGGATTCCAATCAGCCCCAGCATTTT
>TRBD2|.|19|TRBV10-2|TRBJ2-1
CASSEPSRLAGRSYNEQFF
TGCGCCAGCAGTGAGCCCAGTCGACTAGCGGGACGATCCTACAATGAGCAGTTCTTC
>.|few|15|TRBV30|TRBJ1-1
CAWRPTGRGGTEAFF
TGTGCCTGGAGGCCAACAGGGCGGGGTGGTACTGAAGCTTTCTTT
>.|few|15|TRBV7-9|TRBJ1-2
CASSPVWGLDYGYTF
TGTGCCAGCAGCCCTGTGTGGGGTTTGGACTATGGCTACACCTTC
>.|few|12|TRBV28|TRBJ1-1
CASSAPWPEAFF
TGTGCCAGCAGTGCCCCCTGGCCTGAAGCTTTCTTT
>.|.|13|TRBV5-1|TRBJ1-5
CASSPGGGQPQHF
TGCGCCAGCAGCCCGGGAGGGGGACAGCCCCAGCATTTT
>.|once|14|TRBV18|TRBJ1-1
CASSPLQGNTEAFF
TGTGCCAGCTCACCACTACAGGGGAACACTGAAGCTTTCTTT
>.|.|16|TRBV27|TRBJ1-6
CASSFMGRGLESPLHF
TGTGCCAGCAGTTTTATGGGCAGGGGATTAGAATCACCCCTCCACTTT
>.|.|13|TRBV14|TRBJ1-5
CASSQGGYQPQHF
TGTGCCAGCAGCCAAGGGGGATATCAGCCCCAGCATTTT
>.|.|14|TRBV27|TRBJ1-2
CASSLSMAGGGYTF
TGTGCCAGCAGTTTATCGATGGCAGGAGGCGGCTACACCTTC
>.|.|13|TRBV6-6|TRBJ2-7
CASSPSILAEQYF
.
>TRBD2|.|18|TRBV4-1|TRBJ2-3
CASSQDMTSGSRTDTQYF
TGCGCCAGCAGCCAAGATATGACTAGCGGGAGCCGCACAGATACGCAGTATTTT
>.|.|15|TRBV7-2|TRBJ1-1
CASSLGRVLNTEAFF
TGTGCCAGCAGCCTAGGGAGGGTCCTGAACACTGAAGCTTTCTTT
>.|.|15|TRBV7-6|TRBJ2-7
CASGGGWTSSEEQYF
TGTGCCAGCGGGGGCGGGTGGACCTCCAGTGAGGAGCAGTACTTC
>.|.|16|TRBV5-5|TRBJ2-3
CASSLGTGRDTDTQYF
TGTGCCAGCAGCTTGGGGACAGGGAGGGACACAGATACGCAGTATTTT
>TRBD2|.|18|TRBV18|TRBJ2-2
CASSPSKWMTSITGELFF
TGTGCCAGCTCACCTTCTAAATGGATGACTAGCATCACCGGGGAGCTGTTTTTT
>TRBD1|.|13|TRBV25-1|TRBJ2-7
CASSARDRGEQYF
TGTGCCAGCAGTGCCCGGGACAGGGGAGAGCAGTACTTC
>TRBD2|.|15|TRBV7-9|TRBJ2-4
CASSGAGGSKNIQYF
TGTGCCAGCAGCGGAGCGGGAGGGTCCAAAAACATTCAGTACTTC
>.|.|16|TRBV5-1|TRBJ2-5
CASSLDPSTRGETQYF
TGCGCCAGCAGCTTGGACCCCTCTACTAGGGGAGAGACCCAGTACTTC
>.|.|16|TRBV10-1|TRBJ2-2
CASSDPGTTNTGELFF
TGCGCCAGCAGTGACCCCGGGACAACGAACACCGGGGAGCTGTTTTTT
>TRBD1|.|14|TRBV6-5|TRBJ1-2
CASSPDRPDYGYTF
TGTGCCAGCAGCCCGGACAGGCCCGACTATGGCTACACCTTC
>.|.|12|TRBV30|TRBJ2-1
CAWSLTGNEQFF
TGTGCCTGGAGTCTAACAGGGAATGAGCAGTTCTTC
>.|.|17|TRBV6-1|TRBJ2-2
CASSEGGQKESGGELFF
TGTGCCAGCAGTGAAGGGGGTCAGAAGGAGAGTGGAGGGGAGCTGTTTTTT
>.|.|15|TRBV6-5|TRBJ2-7
CASSYSQGFGFEQYF
TGTGCCAGCAGTTATTCACAGGGATTCGGCTTCGAGCAGTACTTC
>TRBD2|.|16|TRBV6-5|TRBJ2-5
CASSYGVAGRQETQYF
TGTGCCAGCAGTTACGGAGTAGCGGGACGACAAGAGACCCAGTACTTC
>TRBD2|.|17|TRBV5-1|TRBJ2-2
CASSLVDSGRRTGELFF
TGCGCCAGCAGCTTGGTAGATAGCGGGAGACGTACCGGGGAGCTGTTTTTT
>.|.|13|TRBV10-3|TRBJ1-1
CALKGAANTEAFF
TGTGCCCTTAAGGGAGCGGCTAACACTGAAGCTTTCTTT
>.|.|15|TRBV18|TRBJ1-2
CASSQTGSDNYGYTF
TGTGCCAGCTCACAAACAGGTTCTGACAACTATGGCTACACCTTC
>.|.|14|TRBV19|TRBJ2-7
CASSIRTDSYEQYF
TGTGCCAGTAGTATAAGAACGGATTCCTACGAGCAGTACTTC
>.|.|11|TRBV19|TRBJ1-2
CASSEVYGYTF
TGTGCCAGTAGTGAGGTCTATGGCTACACCTTC
>TRBD1|.|16|TRBV28|TRBJ1-4
CASSLRDRGQSEKLFF
TGTGCCAGCAGTTTGCGCGACAGGGGGCAGAGTGAAAAACTGTTTTTT
>.|.|12|TRBV11-2|TRBJ2-7
CASSRNSYEQYF
TGTGCCAGCAGCCGAAACAGCTACGAGCAGTACTTC
>.|.|12|TRBV6-1|TRBJ1-2
CASSLGGDGYTF
TGTGCCAGCAGTTTAGGGGGGGATGGCTACACCTTC
>.|.|11|TRBV7-2|TRBJ2-7
CASSLSYEQYF
TGTGCCAGCAGTTTATCCTACGAGCAGTACTTC
>.|.|16|TRBV10-3|TRBJ1-5
CATRGGPVNSNQPQHF
TGTGCCACGCGTGGGGGGCCCGTGAATAGCAATCAGCCCCAGCATTTT
>TRBD2|once|15|TRBV10-3|TRBJ2-1
CAISPSGRPYNEQFF
TGTGCCATCAGCCCTAGCGGGAGGCCTTACAATGAGCAGTTCTTC
>TRBD2|.|16|TRBV11-2|TRBJ2-5
CASSSGTSGRGETQYF
TGTGCCAGCAGCTCAGGGACTAGCGGGAGAGGAGAGACCCAGTACTTC
>.|.|17|TRBV9|TRBJ2-1
CASSVSVGGTSYNEQFF
TGTGCCAGCAGCGTCTCGGTTGGCGGGACTTCCTACAATGAGCAGTTCTTC